This passage covers 14 T cell receptor beta chains from one sample sequenced in a study of blood T cell repertoires in COVID-19. The protocol was immunoSEQ multiplex PCR, while the TCRdb copy is restricted to in-frame clones and leaves out a portion. The top ten hold 4% of the sample, which has some 250,000 clones, roughly 89% seen once. The sample taken for sequencing was PBMCs or T cells enriched from blood (not recorded which). These receptors all stem from a woman in her twenties or thirties with acute COVID-19.

The rearrangement uses TRBV18 and TRBJ1-4, with a possible D match to TRBD1 (5 bases). CDR1 is KGHSH and CDR2 is LQKENI in the germline V gene. The CDR3 length is 15 residues. The germline V and J ends were trimmed by 5 bases and 6 bases, with 16 bases remaining between them. CDR3 nucleotides: TGTGCCAGCTCAAATCAGGGTCCGGGCCATGAAAAACTGTTTTTT. This translates into CASSNQGPGHEKLFF.

This chain joins TRBV2 and TRBJ2-3; weak D call: TRBD1 (5 bases). The length of the CDR3 is 15 residues. Germline V CDR1 and CDR2: SNHLY, FYNNEI. V lost 5 bases to trimming and J lost 2 bases, with 14 bases between them. The CDR3 nucleotides read TGTGCCAGCAGTCAGAGACAGATACACACAGATACGCAGTATTTT. Amino acids: CASSQRQIHTDTQYF.

In this sample, this clone turned up a few times. The rearrangement links TRBV9 to TRBJ1-2; 9 nucleotides agree with TRBD1. Trimming removed 3 bases from V and 2 bases from J; junction bases left unmatched: 11. This CDR3 spans 17 amino acids. The V gene's germline CDR1 is SGDLS and CDR2 YYNGEE. CDR3 coding DNA: TGTGCCAGCAGCGGAAGCCTTCCGGGACAGGGAAACTATGGCTACACCTTC. It translates to CASSGSLPGQGNYGYTF.

The chain recombines TRBV10-3 with TRBJ1-2; D unresolved. Germline assignment: CDR1 ENHRY and CDR2 SYGVKD. Trimming cost V 2 bases and J 4 bases, with 17 bases left between them. CDR3 length: 16 residues. The CDR3 here is CAISEGRLRLGYGYTF. CDR3 coding DNA: TGTGCCATCAGTGAGGGAAGACTCCGATTGGGCTATGGCTACACCTTC.

V gene TRBV7-6 combines with J gene TRBJ1-2, with 8 bases matching TRBD1. The CDR3 runs 15 residues. V trimming: 4 bases; J trimming: 5 bases; junction bases outside the gene matches: 9. The germline gives CDR1 SGHVS, CDR2 FNYEAQ. The CDR3 here is CASSSSGGSRYGYTF. In DNA form, the CDR3 reads TGTGCCAGCAGCTCGTCAGGGGGCTCGCGGTATGGCTACACCTTC.

The chain joins TRBV4-1 to TRBJ1-2; 8 positions agree with TRBD1. The V gene's germline CDR1 is MGHRA and CDR2 YSYEKL. Losses at the gene ends were 2 bases for V and 3 bases for J; bases not matched to a gene: 5. This CDR3 spans 15 amino acids. The CDR3 loop reads CASSQPTGVDYGYTF. The DNA for the CDR3 is TGCGCCAGCAGCCAACCGACAGGGGTCGACTATGGCTACACCTTC.

The V call is TRBV24-1, the J call TRBJ2-7, with 10 nucleotides matching TRBD1. In germline, CDR1 is KGHDR, CDR2 SFDVKD. V gave up 4 bases and J gave up 5 bases; unmatched junction bases: 10. The CDR3 covers 16 residues. The DNA of the CDR3 is TGTGCCACCAGTGACCTCGACAGGGGGCAGGGCGACGAGCAGTACTTC. It translates to CATSDLDRGQGDEQYF.

J is TRBJ1-5 and V is TRBV19; a weak D match, TRBD1 (5 bases). V lost 9 bases to trimming and J lost 3 bases, with 12 bases between them. This CDR3 is 13 amino acids long. From germline, CDR1 is LNHDA and CDR2 SQIVND (reference sequence). DNA of the CDR3: TGTGCCAGCGAGGGGACTACCAATCAGCCCCAGCATTTT. It is translated as CASEGTTNQPQHF.

This chain links TRBV14 with TRBJ1-5; no firm D call. The CDR3 length is 17 residues. Trimming removed 8 bases at V and 0 bases at J, with 20 bases between. The germline CDR1 and CDR2 sequences are SGHDN and FVKESK. The DNA of the CDR3 is TGTGCCAGCGTTCTCGTTCGGACGGACTATAGCAATCAGCCCCAGCATTTT. Translation gives CASVLVRTDYSNQPQHF.

This sequence joins TRBV30 and TRBJ2-5, with D possibly called TRBD1 or TRBD2 (6 bases each). The CDR3 runs to 12 residues. V shed 5 bases and J shed 5 bases, with 12 bases lying between them. Germline V gene sequence: CDR1 GTSNPN, CDR2 SVGIG (reference sequence). The CDR3 sequence is CAWGGPGETQYF. CDR3 nucleotide sequence: TGTGCCTGGGGGGGGCCAGGGGAGACCCAGTACTTC.

The chain employs TRBV30 and TRBJ1-1; D is unclear. This CDR3 region has 12 residues. Trimming left V 2 bases short and J 0 bases short, with 4 bases between. The germline V gene encodes CDR1 GTSNPN and CDR2 SVGIG (reference sequence). CDR3 DNA: TGTGCCTGGAGTTTTATGAACACTGAAGCTTTCTTT. Protein sequence: CAWSFMNTEAFF. Combining the CDR3 with reference TRBV30 and TRBJ1-1 gives the whole variable domain SQTIHQWPATLVQPVGSPLSLECTVEGTSNPNLYWYRQAAGRGLQLLFYSVGIGQISSEVPQNLSASRPQDRQFILSSKKLLLSDSGFYLCAWSFMNTEAFFGQGTRLTVV.

The gene calls are TRBV10-1 and TRBJ1-1; tentative D call: TRBD1 (6 bases). The CDR3 has 15 residues. Per the germline V gene, CDR1 is WNHNN and CDR2 is SYGVQD (reference sequence). The germline V and J ends were trimmed by 4 bases and 4 bases, with 16 bases remaining between them. CDR3 loop: CASSVGTRASTEAFF. CDR3 coding DNA: TGCGCCAGCAGTGTAGGGACACGGGCGAGCACTGAAGCTTTCTTT.

The rearrangement joins TRBV7-9 to TRBJ1-2; TRBD1 matches 7 bases. V gave up 4 bases and J gave up 0 bases; unmatched junction bases: 2. This CDR3 spans 14 amino acids. Germline CDR1 and CDR2: SEHNR and FQNEAQ (reference sequence). As DNA, the CDR3 is TGTGCCAGCAGCTGGGGACAGACTAACTATGGCTACACCTTC. Its protein is CASSWGQTNYGYTF.

V gene TRBV5-5 combines with J gene TRBJ2-5, with 11 bases matching TRBD2. The CDR3 extends over 17 amino acids. CDR1 is SGHKS, CDR2 YYEKEE, per germline (reference sequence). With V trimmed by 0 bases and J by 4 bases, 8 bases remained unmatched. For the CDR3, the DNA is TGTGCCAGCAGCTTGGGTCTAGCGGGGGGAGTGGCAGAGACCCAGTACTTC. It yields the protein CASSLGLAGGVAETQYF.